Shown below are 32 T cell receptor beta chains from a single sample sequenced in a study of blood T cells in healthy people across ages. A second PCR, run for roughly 7 to 12 cycles, used a sample-barcoded 5' primer plus a J-beta primer mix. TCRdb re-analysed the 5' RACE reads in MiXCR, keeping a single row per CDR3 protein. The top ten hold around 13% of the sample, which has 1 million to 1.2 million distinct CDR3 sequences, roughly two fifths seen once. The sequenced sample consisted of blood. The receptors stem from a man aged 18 to 35 in good health.

The V and J genes are TRBV27 and TRBJ1-4, with a possible D match to TRBD1 (5 bases). The CDR3 extends over 12 amino acids. Trimming left V 8 bases short and J 10 bases short, with 14 bases between. Germline CDR1 and CDR2: MNHEY and SMNVEV (reference sequence). This CDR3 is CASSLGGGKLFF. The CDR3 DNA follows: TGTGCCAGCTCTCTCGGGGGAGGAAAACTGTTTTTT. Variable domain in full (rest from reference TRBV27 and TRBJ1-4): EAQVTQNPRYLITVTGKKLTVTCSQNMNHEYMSWYRQDPGLGLRQIYYSMNVEVTDKGDVPEGYKVSRKEKRNFPLILESPSPNQTSLYFCASSLGGGKLFFGSGTQLSVL.

In the case of this clonotype: A read error may account for a junction end that differs from germline. The CDR3 DNA reads as TGTGCCAACAGTTACCCATCCGTAGTCGGGGGTGAGCAGTACTTC. Encoded protein: CANSYPSVVGGEQYF. The chain links TRBV6-6 to TRBJ2-7; D may be TRBD2 (6 bases). Looked up from germline, CDR1 is MNHNY and CDR2 is SVGAGI (reference sequence). This CDR3 comprises 15 residues.

This clonotype was detected only once. This chain uses TRBV20-1 with TRBJ2-2; 11 nucleotides agree with TRBD1. The CDR3 totals 17 residues. The trim removed 1 base at V and 1 base at J, leaving 5 bases unmatched. CDR1 and CDR2 from the germline V gene are DFQATT and SNEGSKA (reference sequence). CDR3 residues: CSARVSGQGVNTGELFF. In nucleotides, the CDR3 is TGCAGTGCTAGAGTATCGGGACAGGGGGTGAACACCGGGGAGCTGTTTTTT.

A few counts support this clonotype. The chain has TRBV20-1 and TRBJ2-5, with 8 bases lining up with TRBD1. Per germline, CDR1 DFQATT and CDR2 SNEGSKA (reference sequence). The CDR3 is 13 amino acids. With V trimmed by 6 bases and J by 2 bases, 5 bases remained unmatched. CDR3 sequence: CSAKYRGQETQYF. The CDR3 region has the DNA TGCAGTGCGAAATACAGGGGGCAAGAGACCCAGTACTTC.

This clonotype was found many times. V is TRBV4-1 and J is TRBJ2-3; D is possibly TRBD1 (5 bases). CDR1 and CDR2 from the germline V gene are MGHRA and YSYEKL. Trimming cost V 4 bases and J 0 bases, with 14 bases left between them. The CDR3 sequence is 16 residues long. This CDR3 reads CASSLPRQSSTDTQYF. The DNA for the CDR3 is TGCGCCAGCAGCCTACCTAGACAGTCTAGCACAGATACGCAGTATTTT.

V and J are TRBV2 and TRBJ2-3; 8 bases fit TRBD2. The CDR3 runs to 15 residues. Per the germline V gene, CDR1 is SNHLY and CDR2 is FYNNEI. V was clipped by 7 bases and J by 4 bases; unmatched bases: 10. The CDR3, as DNA: TGTGCCAGCAACCCGGGACTAGGCGTAGCAGATACGCAGTATTTT. This encodes CASNPGLGVADTQYF.

This clonotype occurred once. The chain joins TRBV28 to TRBJ1-2; D gene ambiguous. V was trimmed by 6 bases and J by 11 bases, leaving 16 bases between them. This CDR3 contains 12 residues. Germline-derived CDR1 and CDR2 are MDHEN and SYDVKM. CDR3 residues: CASRENGVGYTF. CDR3 sequence (DNA): TGTGCCAGCAGGGAGAATGGGGTAGGATACACCTTC.

Comments on this clonotype: A junction boundary mismatches the germline segment, possibly from a read error. The chain carries TRBV6-6 and TRBJ2-6; a weak D match, TRBD1 (6 bases). Germline values: CDR1 MNHNY, CDR2 SVGAGI (reference sequence). The CDR3 has 15 residues. CDR3 coding DNA: TGTGCCAGCAGAACAGGGCTATCTGGGGCCAACGTCCCGACTTTC. Its translation: CASRTGLSGANVPTF.

This sequence joins TRBV4-3 and TRBJ1-4; 9 bases map to TRBD1. Trimming removed 4 bases from V and 10 bases from J; junction bases left unmatched: 7. Germline V gene data show CDR1 as LGHNA and CDR2 as YSLEER. CDR3 length: 14 amino acids. CDR3 protein: CASSPGTGSGKLFF. In nucleotides, the CDR3 is TGCGCCAGCAGCCCGGGGACAGGGAGTGGAAAACTGTTTTTT.

The V call is TRBV27, the J call TRBJ1-1; tentatively, D is TRBD1 (5 bases). This CDR3 is 16 amino acids long. Germline values: CDR1 MNHEY, CDR2 SMNVEV (reference sequence). V lost 3 bases and J lost 1, with 15 bases in between. As DNA, the CDR3 is TGTGCCAGCAGTTTTGCGGGGGTAGGCCCGAACACTGAAGCTTTCTTT. It translates to CASSFAGVGPNTEAFF.

V usage is TRBV9 and J usage is TRBJ2-7; 9 bases are a match to TRBD1. Germline trimming cut 3 bases from V and 7 bases from J; bases unmatched to any gene: 14. Germline V gene lookup returns CDR1 SGDLS and CDR2 YYNGEE. This CDR3 contains 16 residues. The DNA for the CDR3 is TGTGCCAGCAGCGCCGGAGGGACAGGGTCCTGGAATGAGCAGTACTTC. This codes for CASSAGGTGSWNEQYF. The full variable domain, its missing parts supplied by reference TRBV9 and TRBJ2-7, is DSGVTQTPKHLITATGQRVTLRCSPRSGDLSVYWYQQSLDQGLQFLIQYYNGEERAKGNILERFSAQQFPDLHSELNLSSLELGDSALYFCASSAGGTGSWNEQYFGPGTRLTVT.

CDR3 residues: CSARDWETSGAGTGELFF. In DNA form, the CDR3 reads TGCAGTGCTAGAGATTGGGAGACTAGCGGGGCAGGGACCGGGGAGCTGTTTTTT. J is TRBJ2-2 and V is TRBV20-1; 11 bases are shared with TRBD2. With 0 bases clipped from V and 5 bases from J, the junction kept 11 bases outside the gene matches. Germline values: CDR1 DFQATT, CDR2 SNEGSKA (reference sequence). The CDR3 spans 18 residues.

This clonotype was recorded many times. V gene TRBV7-2 combines with J gene TRBJ2-7; 7 nucleotides match TRBD2. Per the germline V gene, CDR1 is SGHTA and CDR2 is FQGNSA. V lost 3 bases and J lost 3; bases outside the gene matches: 5. The CDR3 runs to 14 residues. The CDR3, as DNA: TGTGCCAGCAGCTTGGGCGGGGGAATCTACGAGCAGTACTTC. Residues: CASSLGGGIYEQYF.

The V gene is TRBV6-2 or TRBV6-3, the J gene TRBJ2-1, with no clear D. This CDR3 has 11 amino acids. Trimming left V 5 bases short and J 11 bases short, with 10 bases between. The V gene's germline CDR1 is MNHEY and CDR2 SVGEGT. CDR3 bases: TGTGCCAGCAGTAACCAGGCTAAGCAGTTCTTC. Translating gives CASSNQAKQFF.

This clonotype came up a few times. This rearrangement joins TRBV15 to TRBJ1-1; D is uncertain. This CDR3 is 16 amino acids long. Germline loops: CDR1 LNHNV, CDR2 YYDKDF (reference sequence). Trimming stripped 1 base from V and 4 bases from J, with 16 bases between. The CDR3 nucleotides read TGTGCCACCAGCAGAGCGGCCTCGTCCCGTTTCACTGAAGCTTTCTTT. It codes for CATSRAASSRFTEAFF.

This clonotype was detected only a few times. V and J are TRBV6-5 and TRBJ2-3; D is uncertain. Germline CDR1 MNHEY, CDR2 SVGAGI. The CDR3 covers 16 residues. Trimming removed 5 bases at V and 2 bases at J, with 17 bases between. The CDR3 DNA reads as TGTGCCAGCAGTCCCGAGACACGGCCCCTCACAGATACGCAGTATTTT. Its protein is CASSPETRPLTDTQYF.

The V gene is TRBV7-9, the J gene TRBJ1-6; 7 bases map to TRBD1. V lost 2 bases, J lost 0 bases, and 7 bases stayed unmatched. In germline, CDR1 is SEHNR, CDR2 FQNEAQ (reference sequence). This CDR3 comprises 18 residues. The CDR3 coding sequence is TGTGCCAGCAGCTTATCAGGGACAGAGAGCTCCTATAATTCACCCCTCCACTTT. This gives the protein CASSLSGTESSYNSPLHF.

This chain uses TRBV7-2 with TRBJ2-7; no firm D call. Trimming stripped 3 bases from V and 3 bases from J, with 9 bases between. The CDR3 runs 13 residues. CDR1 SGHTA and CDR2 FQGNSA come from the germline V gene. CDR3 sequence: CASSFNNDYEQYF. For the CDR3, the DNA is TGTGCCAGCAGCTTTAATAATGACTACGAGCAGTACTTC.

This chain's CDR3 is CAISERLFNTGELFF. The CDR3 DNA reads TGTGCCATCAGTGAACGGCTCTTTAACACCGGGGAGCTGTTTTTT. V gene TRBV10-3 combines with J gene TRBJ2-2; D is uncertain. Germline assignment: CDR1 ENHRY and CDR2 SYGVKD. With 3 bases removed from V and 2 bases from J, the gap between germline ends came to 10 bases. The CDR3 extends over 15 amino acids.

A note on this clonotype: A junction boundary mismatches the germline segment, possibly from a read error. The genes are TRBV10-3 and TRBJ2-5; weak D call: TRBD1 (5 bases). The CDR3 sequence is 14 residues long. The germline CDR1 and CDR2 sequences are ENHRY and SYGVKD. CDR3 amino acids: CAVSEFDRQETQYF. CDR3 bases: TGTGCCGTCAGTGAGTTCGACAGACAAGAGACCCAGTACTTC.

The chain employs TRBV28 and TRBJ1-1; TRBD1 agrees at 8 bases. CDR1 is MDHEN and CDR2 is SYDVKM in the germline V gene. V gave up 6 bases and J gave up 5 bases; unmatched junction bases: 8. This CDR3 is built from 14 residues. CDR3 loop: CASSQTGGETEAFF. The CDR3, as DNA: TGTGCCAGCAGCCAAACAGGGGGGGAAACTGAAGCTTTCTTT.

This chain links TRBV7-2 with TRBJ2-3; D is unresolved. The CDR3 has 16 amino acids. V lost 3 bases and J lost 0, with 13 bases in between. The germline V gene has CDR1 SGHTA and CDR2 FQGNSA. The CDR3 loop reads CASSFGSPTSTDTQYF. The CDR3 DNA sequence: TGTGCCAGCAGCTTCGGCTCGCCTACTAGCACAGATACGCAGTATTTT.

The CDR3 nucleotides are TGCGCCAGCAGCTTGGGGACTAGCGCTGACCCCGAGACCCAGTACTTC. As protein: CASSLGTSADPETQYF. The V gene is TRBV5-1, the J gene TRBJ2-7; 9 bases align to TRBD2. The last part of the DNA fits TRBJ2-5 better; the J call may be wrong. Germline V gene sequence: CDR1 SGHRS, CDR2 YFSETQ. This CDR3 is 16 amino acids long.

This clonotype was seen ten or more times. The CDR3 protein is CASSERPVPYEQYF. CDR3 coding DNA: TGTGCCAGCAGTGAAAGGCCTGTTCCTTACGAGCAGTACTTC. This chain uses TRBV6-1 with TRBJ2-7; D is unresolved. This CDR3 comprises 14 residues. Germline lookup yields CDR1 MNHNS and CDR2 SASEGT. V was shortened by 2 bases and J by 4 bases, with 12 bases between the two germline ends.

This clonotype was seen many times. The chain uses TRBV20-1 and TRBJ1-5; D is unclear. Germline V lookup: CDR1 DFQATT, CDR2 SNEGSKA (reference sequence). The CDR3 runs to 13 residues. V shed 3 bases and J shed 0 bases, with 6 bases lying between them. CDR3 in DNA: TGCAGTGCTAGCTCGTATAGCAATCAGCCCCAGCATTTT. This translates into CSASSYSNQPQHF.

J is TRBJ2-1 and V is TRBV20-1, with a weak D call TRBD2 (5 bases). Trimming pared 3 bases from V and 5 bases from J, leaving 20 bases between. CDR3 size: 16 residues. Looked up from germline, CDR1 is DFQATT and CDR2 is SNEGSKA (reference sequence). CDR3 in DNA: TGCAGTGCTAGCAAGGACGGACTTCCTTATAACAATGAGCAGTTCTTC. This translates into CSASKDGLPYNNEQFF.

This clonotype was picked up a small number of times. The chain combines TRBV27 with TRBJ1-6; no definite D call. CDR3 length: 16 residues. The germline CDR1 and CDR2 sequences are MNHEY and SMNVEV (reference sequence). The ends were cut back, 5 bases at V and 0 bases at J, with 11 bases in the middle. The CDR3, as DNA: TGTGCCAGCAGTCGTGGACGGAGCTCCTATAATTCACCCCTCCACTTT. This encodes CASSRGRSSYNSPLHF.

This clonotype was observed a few times. The gene calls are TRBV29-1 and TRBJ1-1; the D gene is possibly TRBD1 (6 bases). Germline CDR1 and CDR2: SQVTM and ANQGSEA. V gave up 3 bases and J gave up 6 bases, with 17 bases separating them. The CDR3 is 14 amino acids. The CDR3 protein is CSVELKLKGAEAFF. For the CDR3, the DNA is TGCAGCGTTGAGTTGAAACTCAAGGGGGCTGAAGCTTTCTTT.

This clonotype came up a few times. In nucleotides, the CDR3 is TGCGCCAGCAGCCAAGACTTGGGACAGGGGTATGGCTACACCTTC. Protein product: CASSQDLGQGYGYTF. This chain uses TRBV4-1 with TRBJ1-2, with 10 bases matching TRBD1. The germline gives CDR1 MGHRA, CDR2 YSYEKL. V lost 0 bases, J lost 5 bases, and 3 bases stayed unmatched. The CDR3 contains 15 residues.

The chain is built from TRBV20-1 and TRBJ1-5, with a possible D match to TRBD1 (5 bases). Trimming left V 6 bases short and J 1 base short, with 13 bases between. Germline CDR1 is DFQATT and CDR2 is SNEGSKA (reference sequence). The CDR3 runs to 14 residues. DNA for the CDR3: TGCAGTGCCTGGGACGGTCCAAGCAATCAGCCCCAGCATTTT. This codes for CSAWDGPSNQPQHF.

The V gene is TRBV4-1, the J gene TRBJ2-1, with TRBD1 identical over 8 bases. Trimming at V came to 1 base and at J to 7 bases, leaving 9 bases not matched to a gene. This CDR3 region has 16 residues. Per the germline V gene, CDR1 is MGHRA and CDR2 is YSYEKL. CDR3 in amino acids: CASSQVYRGSKNEQFF. CDR3 nucleotide sequence: TGCGCCAGCAGCCAAGTTTACAGGGGGTCTAAGAATGAGCAGTTCTTC.

This clonotype was counted a few times. V is TRBV29-1 and J is TRBJ2-1, with 10 bases that match TRBD1. Germline values: CDR1 SQVTM, CDR2 ANQGSEA. Germline trimming cut 4 bases from V and 9 bases from J; bases unmatched to any gene: 9. The CDR3 contains 14 residues. This chain's CDR3 is CSVAGQGIFGEQFF. The CDR3 DNA follows: TGCAGCGTTGCGGGACAGGGGATATTCGGTGAGCAGTTCTTC.